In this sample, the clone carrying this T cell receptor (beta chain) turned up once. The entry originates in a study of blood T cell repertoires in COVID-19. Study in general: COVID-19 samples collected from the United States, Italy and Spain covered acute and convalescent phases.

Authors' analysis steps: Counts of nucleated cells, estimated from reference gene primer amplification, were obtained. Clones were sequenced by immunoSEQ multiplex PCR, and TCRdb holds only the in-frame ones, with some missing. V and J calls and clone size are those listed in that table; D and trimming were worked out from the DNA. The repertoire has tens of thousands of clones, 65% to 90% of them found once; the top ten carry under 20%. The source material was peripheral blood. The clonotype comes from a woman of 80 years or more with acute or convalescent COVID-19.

As DNA, the CDR3 is TGTGCCAGTAGTATGGCGGTTTGGGGCGCACTTAGCAATCAGCCCCAGCATTTT. Protein sequence: CASSMAVWGALSNQPQHF. This chain joins TRBV19 and TRBJ1-5; tentatively, D is TRBD1 (5 bases). This CDR3 has 18 residues. Germline V lookup: CDR1 LNHDA, CDR2 SQIVND (reference sequence). With 3 bases removed from V and 0 bases from J, the gap between germline ends came to 18 bases.